This T cell receptor beta chain was captured by sequencing in a study of Graves' ophthalmopathy and Graves' hyperthyroidism (dated by TCRdb to 2017 to 2018). About the full investigation: Peripheral blood was collected at initial diagnosis, prior to any treatment. An independent validation cohort was composed of about 20 hyperthyroidism patients and 17 patients who later progressed from hyperthyroidism to ophthalmopathy. The study used signatures of the TCR beta repertoire to tell Graves' ophthalmopathy apart from Graves' hyperthyroidism and to predict which patients would progress to ophthalmopathy. The 100 discovery patients were randomly split 7:3 into training and test sets. To explore V-J signatures that distinguish ophthalmopathy from hyperthyroidism, a discovery set of around 100 patients was enrolled, made up of 40 to 45 with ophthalmopathy and roughly 55 with stable hyperthyroidism. After sampling, hyperthyroidism patients received methimazole starting at 30 mg daily, and ophthalmopathy patients received high-dose intravenous methylprednisolone. In 6 or 7 hyperthyroidism patients, T-cell repertoires of thyroid tissue and blood were compared. In total, around 130 blood samples were TCR-sequenced: roughly 45 ophthalmopathy, some 72 hyperthyroidism and about 17 hyperthyroidism-to-ophthalmopathy patients. Study-wide conclusions, independent of this receptor: Sample size was not predetermined statistically, and investigators were not blinded to group allocation. In validation, the model predicted ophthalmopathy progression with about 70% sensitivity and about 77% specificity; roughly 12 predicted patients were CT-confirmed with GO in a median of 6.5 months. Among expanded thyroid clonotypes with frequency above 0.001, most also showed up in blood, which suggests that blood repertoires may reflect the thyroid immune response. In cross-validation, the 13-signature model distinguished ophthalmopathy from stable hyperthyroidism with just over 85% sensitivity and roughly 81% specificity, while in the test set the corresponding values were about 80% and 75%.

Hyperthyroidism was defined as stable when no progression to ophthalmopathy occurred within 18 months of follow-up. Hyperthyroidism patients were newly diagnosed, with disease duration under 2 months, and aged 18 to 65 years. Patients were excluded if they had other autoimmune diseases, uncontrolled infections, pregnancy or lactation. Clinical symptoms, serum thyroxine, TRAb, thyroid ultrasound and orbital computed tomography were used for diagnosis. Ficoll-Paque density gradient centrifugation was used to isolate PBMCs from about 10 ml of fresh peripheral blood. Total RNA was extracted with Trizol reagent and quality-checked on an Agilent 2100 Bioanalyzer. This clonotype turned up a few times. Its antigen is unknown. No much larger clonotype is one base removed from it; base qualities were not supplied. For repertoire sequencing, the TCR beta CDR3 regions were amplified from RNA transcripts. HTBI primers and the Qiagen OneStep RT-PCR kit were used in a first-round RT-PCR, which was followed by a second-round multiplex PCR, size selection and purification. Libraries were sequenced paired-end with 100 bp reads on an Illumina HiSeq2000. Processing in the source paper ran as follows. SOAPnuke was used to process the reads, removing any read that contained adapters or uncalled bases, had a mean Phred below 15, or lacked an exact match to the constant primer or identifier. COPE v1.2.5 was used to merge high-quality paired reads. Unique nucleotide sequences were defined as clonotypes and aligned to IMGT TRB V, D and J references using MiTCR v1.1. Only V-J combinations with frequency above 0.0001 were analysed, covering 99% to 99.2% of repertoires. A TCR clonal expansion and chaos score per V-J combination was defined as the ratio of F50 clonal expansion to chaos observed in the TCRdist matrix. Welch's t-statistics and random forest were used to narrow the features down to more than 10 V-J combinations, which were then fed into a naive Bayes classifier. The similarity between thyroid and blood repertoires was quantified using the Morisita-Horn index. TCRdb reran the public reads through fastp at Q25 and MiXCR, keeping productive beta chains. Every entry covers one CDR3 protein and lists the most common genes and DNA from its rows. The V and J calls shown here were made by TCRdb, not taken from the authors' results. The sample contains hundreds of thousands of distinct CDR3 sequences, 22% of them found a single time. The ten largest clones represent approximately 7% of the sample.

The sample was peripheral blood. The sequence was obtained from a young woman with stable Graves' hyperthyroidism. Some clones in this sample may be carry-over from other donors' samples. Donor details come from another sample of the same person, matched by shared clones.

CDR3 loop: CASSFVFNTEAFF. The sequenced DNA is TGTGCCAGTAGCTTTGTCTTTAACACTGAAGCTTTCTTT. The receptor chain draws on TRBV19 and TRBJ1-1; no D gene call is confident. CDR1 and CDR2 are drawn from the germline V gene (reference sequence): LNHDA, SQIVND. The CDR3 measures 13 amino acids from cysteine to phenylalanine. Just the 39-base CDR3 DNA is kept, in frame starting at base 1. Trimming takes 6 bases from V and 2 bases from J, and the germline ends sit 10 bases apart.